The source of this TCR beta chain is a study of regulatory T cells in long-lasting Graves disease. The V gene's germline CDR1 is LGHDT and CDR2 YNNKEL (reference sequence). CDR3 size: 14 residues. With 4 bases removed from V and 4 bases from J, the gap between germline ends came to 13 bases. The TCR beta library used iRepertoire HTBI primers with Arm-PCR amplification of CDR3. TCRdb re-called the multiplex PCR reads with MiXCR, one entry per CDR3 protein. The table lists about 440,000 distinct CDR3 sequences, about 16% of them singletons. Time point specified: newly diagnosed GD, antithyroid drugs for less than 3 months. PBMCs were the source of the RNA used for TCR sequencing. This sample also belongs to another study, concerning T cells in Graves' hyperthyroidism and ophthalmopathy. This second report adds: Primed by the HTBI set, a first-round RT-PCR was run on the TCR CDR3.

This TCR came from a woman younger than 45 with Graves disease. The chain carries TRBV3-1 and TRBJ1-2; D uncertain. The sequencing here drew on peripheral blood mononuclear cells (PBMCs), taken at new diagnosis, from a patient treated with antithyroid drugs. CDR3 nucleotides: TGTGCCAGCAGCCCCCGGGTCGCGGGCTATGGCTACACCTTC. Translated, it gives CASSPRVAGYGYTF.